These T cell receptor beta chains were read from a single sample in a study of blood T cell repertoires in COVID-19. TCRdb keeps only in-frame clones here, not all; method: immunoSEQ multiplex PCR. The sample yields 110,000 or so clones, approximately 85% seen once. Sequencing input: peripheral blood. These receptors all come from a woman aged 60-75 years with COVID-19, enrolled during active disease. CDR3s include the opening cysteine and the closing phenylalanine or tryptophan. D genes are given only for firm matches. Size is omitted from some rows. Given values are once, few, many or a class for expanded clones.

j_gene	v_gene	d_gene	abundance	CDR3aa	CDR3nt
TRBJ2-3	TRBV5-1	TRBD2	NA	CASMTSGGTTDTQYF	TGCGCCAGCATGACTAGCGGGGGGACCACAGATACGCAGTATTTT
TRBJ1-4	TRBV27	NA	few	CASSLNSVPTNEKLFF	TGTGCCAGCAGTCTCAATTCAGTCCCAACTAATGAAAAACTGTTTTTT
TRBJ1-4	TRBV19	NA	NA	CASSTHRQPNEKLFF	TGTGCCAGTAGTACCCACCGACAGCCAAATGAAAAACTGTTTTTT
TRBJ1-5	TRBV6-2/TRBV6-3	TRBD1	NA	CASSWEGGDQPQHF	TGTGCCAGCAGTTGGGAAGGGGGCGATCAGCCCCAGCATTTT
TRBJ1-3	TRBV18	NA	NA	CASSPPSGRPDTIYF	TGTGCCAGCTCACCACCTTCAGGTAGACCCGACACCATATATTTT
TRBJ2-7	TRBV24-1	TRBD1	NA	CATASWDSPYEQYF	TGTGCCACCGCTAGTTGGGACAGCCCCTACGAGCAGTACTTC
TRBJ1-1	TRBV7-9	NA	NA	CASSLDRIEAFF	TGTGCCAGCAGCCTAGACAGGATTGAAGCTTTCTTT
TRBJ2-7	TRBV6-2/TRBV6-3	NA	NA	CASSYGTTYEQYF	TGTGCCAGCAGTTACGGGACAACCTACGAGCAGTACTTC
TRBJ2-5	TRBV5-6	NA	NA	CASSFSGETQYF	TGTGCCAGCAGCTTTTCCGGAGAGACCCAGTACTTC
TRBJ2-6	TRBV7-2	TRBD1	NA	CASSQGQFRYGANVLTF	TGTGCCAGCAGCCAGGGACAGTTTAGATATGGGGCCAACGTCCTGACTTTC
TRBJ2-2	TRBV11-1	NA	once	CASSLRESEGTGELFF	TGTGCCAGCAGCTTGAGAGAGTCAGAGGGAACCGGGGAGCTGTTTTTT
TRBJ1-1	TRBV7-9	TRBD1	NA	CASRTGTGAFEAFF	TGTGCCAGCAGGACCGGGACAGGGGCATTCGAAGCTTTCTTT
TRBJ2-2	TRBV7-3	TRBD1	NA	CASSLTVTGRGKAGELFF	TGTGCCAGCAGCTTAACGGTGACAGGGCGCGGTAAAGCCGGGGAGCTGTTTTTT
TRBJ2-7	TRBV4-2	TRBD1	NA	CASSQVVGQAVFQYF	TGTGCCAGCAGCCAGGTGGTTGGACAGGCGGTGTTCCAGTACTTC
TRBJ2-3	TRBV9	NA	NA	CASSVGQTRTDTQYF	TGTGCCAGCAGCGTAGGACAGACTCGCACAGATACGCAGTATTTT
TRBJ2-5	TRBV24-1	TRBD2	NA	CATSDRGVAGPGTQYF	TGTGCCACCAGTGATAGGGGGGTAGCGGGGCCGGGGACCCAGTACTTC
TRBJ2-7	TRBV23-1	TRBD2	NA	CASSQSSRTSQIERQKDYEQYF	TGCGCCAGCAGTCAATCCTCTAGGACTAGTCAGATAGAGAGACAGAAAGACTACGAGCAGTACTTC
TRBJ1-2	TRBV3-1/TRBV3-2	NA	NA	CASSQEVGSYNYGYTF	TGTGCCAGCAGCCAAGAGGTTGGCAGTTATAACTATGGCTACACCTTC
TRBJ1-5	TRBV18	NA	NA	CASSPDITSGQPQHF	TGTGCCAGCTCACCCGACATTACGAGCGGTCAGCCCCAGCATTTT
TRBJ2-1	TRBV11-2	NA	NA	CASRVAGWGHYNEQFF	TGTGCCAGCAGAGTGGCAGGCTGGGGGCACTACAATGAGCAGTTCTTC
TRBJ2-1	TRBV6-5	NA	once	CASSYPGEAGNEQFF	TGTGCCAGCAGCTATCCCGGGGAGGCAGGCAATGAGCAGTTCTTC
TRBJ2-5	TRBV5-6	NA	NA	CASSSQDSAGGTQYF	TGTGCCAGCAGCTCACAGGATTCCGCCGGTGGGACCCAGTACTTC
TRBJ2-7	TRBV12-3/TRBV12-4	NA	NA	CASSPGITYEQYF	TGTGCCAGCAGCCCAGGGATAACCTACGAGCAGTACTTC
TRBJ1-1	TRBV6-6	NA	NA	CASRALQGTTEAFF	TGTGCCAGCAGAGCCCTTCAGGGGACCACTGAAGCTTTCTTT
TRBJ2-7	TRBV14	NA	NA	CASSQSTGGGYEQYF	TGTGCCAGCAGCCAATCTACAGGGGGGGGTTACGAGCAGTACTTC
TRBJ2-1	TRBV6-5	TRBD2	NA	CASSPSLAELATQFF	TGTGCCAGCAGTCCTTCACTAGCGGAACTTGCCACGCAGTTCTTC
TRBJ2-2	TRBV5-5	TRBD2	NA	CASSPGLAGLNGELFF	TGTGCCAGCAGCCCGGGACTAGCGGGGTTAAACGGGGAGCTGTTTTTT
TRBJ2-7	TRBV29-1	TRBD1	NA	CSVLDRGKSYEQYF	TGCAGCGTCCTCGACAGGGGGAAATCCTACGAGCAGTACTTC
TRBJ1-5	TRBV7-8	NA	NA	CASSAGQLSNQPQHF	TGTGCCAGCAGCGCAGGACAACTTAGCAATCAGCCCCAGCATTTT
TRBJ1-4	TRBV5-5	NA	NA	CASRTERVATNEKLFF	TGTGCCAGCAGAACCGAGCGGGTTGCAACTAATGAAAAACTGTTTTTT
TRBJ1-3	TRBV7-2	TRBD1	NA	CASSSDITGAGNTIYF	TGTGCCAGCAGCTCGGACATAACAGGGGCTGGAAACACCATATATTTT
TRBJ2-3	TRBV19	NA	NA	CASSIEQPTDTQYF	TGTGCCAGTAGTATTGAACAGCCCACAGATACGCAGTATTTT
TRBJ2-4	TRBV30	NA	few	CAWSAPPQVPIQYF	TGTGCCTGGAGTGCCCCGCCACAGGTACCCATTCAGTACTTC
TRBJ2-3	TRBV4-2	TRBD2	NA	CASSQEQTSGGTDTQYF	TGTGCCAGCAGCCAAGAGCAAACTAGCGGGGGAACAGATACGCAGTATTTT
TRBJ2-2	TRBV24-1	TRBD1	once	CATSPDRGDTGELFF	TGTGCCACCAGTCCCGACAGGGGGGACACCGGGGAGCTGTTTTTT
TRBJ1-1	TRBV4-3	TRBD1	NA	CASSHRTGVNTEAFF	TGCGCCAGCAGCCATCGGACAGGAGTGAACACTGAAGCTTTCTTT
TRBJ1-4	TRBV20-1	NA	NA	CSASFLGLTGPTNEKLFF	TGCAGTGCTAGTTTTTTGGGGCTAACAGGTCCAACTAATGAAAAACTGTTTTTT
TRBJ2-3	TRBV10-3	TRBD2	NA	CATAGLAGGSTDTQYF	TGTGCCACCGCGGGACTAGCGGGGGGTAGCACAGATACGCAGTATTTT
TRBJ1-2	TRBV7-2	NA	NA	CASSFSGANNYGYTF	TGTGCCAGCAGCTTTTCAGGGGCCAATAACTATGGCTACACCTTC
TRBJ1-1	TRBV7-8	TRBD1	NA	CASSQGQVNTEAFF	TGTGCCAGCAGCCAGGGACAGGTGAACACTGAAGCTTTCTTT
TRBJ2-1	TRBV19	TRBD2	few	CASTTTRGLAGNNEQFF	TGTGCCAGTACCACTACCCGGGGGCTAGCGGGGAATAATGAGCAGTTCTTC
TRBJ2-1	TRBV13	TRBD1	NA	CASSKRQGADEQFF	TGTGCCAGCAGCAAAAGACAGGGGGCCGATGAGCAGTTCTTC
TRBJ2-3	TRBV13	NA	NA	CASSRGLRLPDTQYF	TGTGCCAGCAGCCGGGGACTCCGCCTCCCAGATACGCAGTATTTT
TRBJ2-1	TRBV1	NA	NA	CTSSSAGGPHEQFF	TGCACCAGCAGCTCAGCGGGGGGGCCCCATGAGCAGTTCTTC